This T cell receptor beta chain appears in the sequencing data of a study of cytomegalovirus exposure and HLA in healthy donors. Study-level findings and limits: Donor immune exposure was known only as CMV serostatus. Some public TCRs appeared in many individuals, while most sequences were rare.

The CDR3 is made up of 13 amino acids. V lost 7 bases and J 6 bases, leaving 16 bases between the germline ends. The germline CDR1 and CDR2 sequences are MDHEN and SYDVKM. In regard to this clone: Its specificity is not known.

The PCR was carried out with 60 Vbeta primers and 13 Jbeta primers. Original handling: Later analysis identified tens of millions of unique TCR beta chains, about 11 million shared. The table came from immunoSEQ multiplex PCR; TCRdb's copy has only in-frame clones and leaves some out. That table is the source of V, J and clone size, and D and trimming were worked out from the DNA. This sample carries about 70,000 clones, with roughly 2.3% going to the ten biggest clones. The clonotype originates from a female donor in good health and CMV-seropositive. V gene TRBV28 combines with J gene TRBJ2-7; possible D gene TRBD2, 6 bases. The sequenced sample was PBMCs. CDR3 region: CASNAGRRGEQYF. The CDR3 DNA reads as TGTGCCAGCAACGCGGGACGCCGGGGCGAGCAGTACTTC. Together with reference TRBV28 and TRBJ2-7, the CDR3 gives the full variable domain: DVKVTQSSRYLVKRTGEKVFLECVQDMDHENMFWYRQDPGLGLRLIYFSYDVKMKEKGDIPEGYSVSREKKERFSLILESASTNQTSMYLCASNAGRRGEQYFGPGTRLTVT.